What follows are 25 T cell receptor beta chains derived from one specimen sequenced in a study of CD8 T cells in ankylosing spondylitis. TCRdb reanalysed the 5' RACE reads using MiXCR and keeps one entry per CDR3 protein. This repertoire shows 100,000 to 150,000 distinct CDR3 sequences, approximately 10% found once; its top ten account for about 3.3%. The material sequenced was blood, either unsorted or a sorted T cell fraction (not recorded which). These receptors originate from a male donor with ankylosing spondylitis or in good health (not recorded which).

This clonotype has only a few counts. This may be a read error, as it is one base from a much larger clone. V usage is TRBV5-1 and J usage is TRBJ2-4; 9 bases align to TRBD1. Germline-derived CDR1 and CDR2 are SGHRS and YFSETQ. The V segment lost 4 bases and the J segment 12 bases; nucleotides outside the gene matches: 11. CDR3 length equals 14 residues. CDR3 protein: CASSDGTGWDSQYF. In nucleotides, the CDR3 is TGCGCCAGCAGCGACGGGACAGGGTGGGACAGTCAGTACTTC.

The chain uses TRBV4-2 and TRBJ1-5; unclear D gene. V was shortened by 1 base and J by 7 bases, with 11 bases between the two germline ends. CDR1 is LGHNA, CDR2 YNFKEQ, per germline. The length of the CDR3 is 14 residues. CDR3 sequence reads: CASSQVQIEQPQHF. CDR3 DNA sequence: TGTGCCAGCAGCCAAGTTCAGATCGAACAGCCCCAGCATTTT.

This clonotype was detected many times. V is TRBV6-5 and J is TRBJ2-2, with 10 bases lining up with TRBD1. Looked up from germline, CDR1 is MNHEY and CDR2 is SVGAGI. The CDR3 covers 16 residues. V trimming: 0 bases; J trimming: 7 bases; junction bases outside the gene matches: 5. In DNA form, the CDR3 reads TGTGCCAGCAGTTACTCGGGGACAGGGGCCCTCGGGGAGCTGTTTTTT. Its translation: CASSYSGTGALGELFF.

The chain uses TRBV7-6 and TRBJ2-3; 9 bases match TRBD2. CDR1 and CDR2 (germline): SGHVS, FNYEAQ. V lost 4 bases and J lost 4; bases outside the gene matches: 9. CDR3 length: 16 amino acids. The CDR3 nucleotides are TGTGCCAGCAGCTCCCTAGCGGGGACGGGACCAGATACGCAGTATTTT. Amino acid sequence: CASSSLAGTGPDTQYF.

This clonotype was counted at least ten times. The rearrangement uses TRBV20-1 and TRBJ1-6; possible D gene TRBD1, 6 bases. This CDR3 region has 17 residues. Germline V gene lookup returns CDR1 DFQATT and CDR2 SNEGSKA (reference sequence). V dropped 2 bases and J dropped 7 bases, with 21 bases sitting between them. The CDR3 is CSARSPRDTLNNSPLHF. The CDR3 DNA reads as TGCAGTGCTAGATCGCCGAGGGACACGTTAAACAATTCACCCCTCCACTTT.

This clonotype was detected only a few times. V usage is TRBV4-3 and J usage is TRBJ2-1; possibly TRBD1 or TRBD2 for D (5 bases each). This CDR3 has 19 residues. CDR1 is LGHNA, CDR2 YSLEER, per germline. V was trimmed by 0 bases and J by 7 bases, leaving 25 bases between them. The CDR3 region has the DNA TGCGCCAGCAGCCAAGAATTAGGGGCCCCGGGACGTAGGAGAAATGAGCAGTTCTTC. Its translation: CASSQELGAPGRRRNEQFF.

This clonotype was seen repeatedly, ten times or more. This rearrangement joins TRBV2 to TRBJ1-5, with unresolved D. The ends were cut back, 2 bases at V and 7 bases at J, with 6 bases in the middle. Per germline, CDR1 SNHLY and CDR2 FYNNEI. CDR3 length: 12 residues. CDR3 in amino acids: CASSEPGQPQHF. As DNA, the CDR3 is TGTGCCAGCAGTGAACCAGGCCAGCCCCAGCATTTT. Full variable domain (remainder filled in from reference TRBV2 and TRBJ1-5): EPEVTQTPSHQVTQMGQEVILRCVPISNHLYFYWYRQILGQKVEFLVSFYNNEISEKSEIFDDQFSVERPDGSNFTLKIRSTKLEDSAMYFCASSEPGQPQHFGDGTRLSIL.

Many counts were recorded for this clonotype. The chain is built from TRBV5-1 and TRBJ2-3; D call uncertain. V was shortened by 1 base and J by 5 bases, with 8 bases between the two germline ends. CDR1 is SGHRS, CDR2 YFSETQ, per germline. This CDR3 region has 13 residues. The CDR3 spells CASSLPPGDTQYF. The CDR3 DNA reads TGCGCCAGCAGCTTGCCTCCCGGAGATACGCAGTATTTT.

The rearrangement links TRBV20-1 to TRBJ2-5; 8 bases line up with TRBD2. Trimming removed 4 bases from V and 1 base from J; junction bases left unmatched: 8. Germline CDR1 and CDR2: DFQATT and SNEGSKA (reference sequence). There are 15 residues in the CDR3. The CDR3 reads CSATPAGDGQETQYF. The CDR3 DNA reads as TGCAGTGCTACGCCAGCGGGAGACGGCCAAGAGACCCAGTACTTC.

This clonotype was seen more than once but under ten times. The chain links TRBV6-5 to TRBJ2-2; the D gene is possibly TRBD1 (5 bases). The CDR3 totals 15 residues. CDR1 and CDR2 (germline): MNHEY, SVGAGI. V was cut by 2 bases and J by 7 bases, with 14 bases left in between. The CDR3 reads CASSYMQGPSGELFF. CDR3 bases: TGTGCCAGCAGTTACATGCAGGGTCCAAGCGGGGAGCTGTTTTTT.

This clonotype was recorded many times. CDR3 in DNA: TGCAGCGTTGAGGTCTCTGGGGCCAACGTCCTGACTTTC. As protein: CSVEVSGANVLTF. V gene TRBV29-1 combines with J gene TRBJ2-6, with unresolved D. The germline gives CDR1 SQVTM, CDR2 ANQGSEA. This CDR3 region has 13 residues. V lost 3 bases to trimming and J lost 0 bases, with 3 bases between them.

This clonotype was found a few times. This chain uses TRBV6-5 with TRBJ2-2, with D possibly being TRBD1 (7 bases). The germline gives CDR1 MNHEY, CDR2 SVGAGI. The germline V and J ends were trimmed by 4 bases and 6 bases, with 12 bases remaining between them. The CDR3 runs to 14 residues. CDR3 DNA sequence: TGTGCCAGCAGTTCCCAGGGGGGAGCCGGGGAGCTGTTTTTT. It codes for CASSSQGGAGELFF.

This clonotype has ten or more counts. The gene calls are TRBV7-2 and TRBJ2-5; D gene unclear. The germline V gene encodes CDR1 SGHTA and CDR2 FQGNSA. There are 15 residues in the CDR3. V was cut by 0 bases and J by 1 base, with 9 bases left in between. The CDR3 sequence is CASSLALLPQETQYF. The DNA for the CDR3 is TGTGCCAGCAGCTTAGCCCTACTCCCCCAAGAGACCCAGTACTTC.

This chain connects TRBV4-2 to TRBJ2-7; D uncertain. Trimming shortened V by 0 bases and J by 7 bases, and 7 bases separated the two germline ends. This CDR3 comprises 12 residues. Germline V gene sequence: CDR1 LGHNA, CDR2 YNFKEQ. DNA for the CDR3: TGTGCCAGCAGCCAAGAAGGTTTAGAGCAGTACTTC. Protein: CASSQEGLEQYF.

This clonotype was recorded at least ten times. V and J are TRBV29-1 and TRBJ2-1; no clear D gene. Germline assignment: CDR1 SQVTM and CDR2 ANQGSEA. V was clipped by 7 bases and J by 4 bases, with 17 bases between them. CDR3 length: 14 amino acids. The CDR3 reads CSGELPSQYNEQFF. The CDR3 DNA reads TGCAGCGGGGAACTACCTTCCCAATACAATGAGCAGTTCTTC.

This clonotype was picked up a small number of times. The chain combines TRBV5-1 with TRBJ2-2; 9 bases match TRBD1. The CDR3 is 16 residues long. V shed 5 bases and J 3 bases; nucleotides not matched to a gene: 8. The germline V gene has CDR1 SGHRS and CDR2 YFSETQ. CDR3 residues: CASRHFRDRDTGELFF. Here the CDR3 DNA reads TGCGCCAGCAGACATTTTAGGGACAGGGACACCGGGGAGCTGTTTTTT.

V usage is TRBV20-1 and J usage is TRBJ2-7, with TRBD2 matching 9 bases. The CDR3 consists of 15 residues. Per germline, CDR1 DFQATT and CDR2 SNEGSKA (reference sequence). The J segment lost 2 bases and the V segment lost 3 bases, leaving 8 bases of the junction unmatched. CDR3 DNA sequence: TGCAGTGCTAGTTACGGGGCGGGAGGGCCCTACGAGCAGTACTTC. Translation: CSASYGAGGPYEQYF.

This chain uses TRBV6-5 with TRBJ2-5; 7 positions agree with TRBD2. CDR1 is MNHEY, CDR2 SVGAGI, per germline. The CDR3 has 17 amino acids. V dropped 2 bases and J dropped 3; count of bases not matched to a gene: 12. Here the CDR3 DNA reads TGTGCCAGCAGTTACGGCCCCGGGCGGGAGTGGGAAGAGACCCAGTACTTC. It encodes CASSYGPGREWEETQYF.

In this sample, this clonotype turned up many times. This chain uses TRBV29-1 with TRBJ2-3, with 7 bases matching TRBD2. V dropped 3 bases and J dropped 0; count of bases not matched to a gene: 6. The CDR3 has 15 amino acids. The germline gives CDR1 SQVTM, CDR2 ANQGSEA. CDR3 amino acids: CSVEGGSSSTDTQYF. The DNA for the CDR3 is TGCAGCGTTGAGGGGGGGTCTTCTAGCACAGATACGCAGTATTTT.

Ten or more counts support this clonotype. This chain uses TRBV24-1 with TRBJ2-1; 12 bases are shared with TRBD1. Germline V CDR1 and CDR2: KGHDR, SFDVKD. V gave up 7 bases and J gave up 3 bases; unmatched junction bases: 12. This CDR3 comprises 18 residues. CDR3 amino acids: CATSPSPGQGAGYNEQFF. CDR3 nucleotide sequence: TGTGCCACCAGCCCTTCACCGGGACAGGGGGCGGGCTACAATGAGCAGTTCTTC.

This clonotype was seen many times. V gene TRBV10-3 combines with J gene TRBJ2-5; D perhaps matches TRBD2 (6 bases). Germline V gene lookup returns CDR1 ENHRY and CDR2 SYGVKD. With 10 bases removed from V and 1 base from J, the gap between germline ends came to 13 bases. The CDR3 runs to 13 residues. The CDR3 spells CATGRETQETQYF. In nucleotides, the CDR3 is TGTGCCACCGGACGGGAGACCCAAGAGACCCAGTACTTC.

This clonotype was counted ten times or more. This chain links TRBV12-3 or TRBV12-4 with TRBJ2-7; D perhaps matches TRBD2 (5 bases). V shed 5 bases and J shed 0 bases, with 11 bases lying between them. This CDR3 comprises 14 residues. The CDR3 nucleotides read TGTGCCAGCAGTCAACAAGGGAGCTCCTACGAGCAGTACTTC. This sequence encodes CASSQQGSSYEQYF.

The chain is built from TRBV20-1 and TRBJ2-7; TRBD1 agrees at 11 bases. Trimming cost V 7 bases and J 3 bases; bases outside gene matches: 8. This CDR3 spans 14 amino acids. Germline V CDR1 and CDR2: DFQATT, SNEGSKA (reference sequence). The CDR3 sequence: CSVAGTGGYYEQYF. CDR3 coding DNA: TGCAGTGTCGCCGGGACAGGGGGGTACTACGAGCAGTACTTC.

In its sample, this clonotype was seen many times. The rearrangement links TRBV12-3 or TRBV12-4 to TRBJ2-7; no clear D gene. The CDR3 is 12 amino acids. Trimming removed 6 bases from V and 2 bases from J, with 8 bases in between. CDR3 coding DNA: TGTGCCAGCAGCCGCTTACCCTACGAGCAGTACTTC. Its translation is CASSRLPYEQYF.

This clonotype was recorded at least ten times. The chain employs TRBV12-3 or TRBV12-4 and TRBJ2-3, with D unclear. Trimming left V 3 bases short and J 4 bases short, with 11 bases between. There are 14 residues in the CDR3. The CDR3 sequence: CASSFSQRADTQYF. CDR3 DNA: TGTGCCAGCAGTTTTTCCCAACGCGCAGATACGCAGTATTTT.